Shown below are 32 T cell receptor beta chains from a single sample sequenced in a study of CD8 T cells in ankylosing spondylitis. Findings and caveats of the study: Among TCR beta sequences, a motif of several highly homologous variants appeared characteristic of ankylosing spondylitis blood.

These receptors have no known antigen. TCRdb redid the calling of the 5' RACE reads with MiXCR, one entry per CDR3 protein. The table shows 400,000 to 450,000 distinct CDR3 sequences, with over 15% occurring only once. The sample consisted of blood, either unsorted or a sorted T cell fraction (not recorded which). The receptors shown here come from a male donor with ankylosing spondylitis.

This clonotype was seen more than once but under ten times. The chain uses TRBV25-1 and TRBJ2-1; the D gene could be TRBD1 or TRBD2 (5 bases each). Germline V lookup: CDR1 MGHDK, CDR2 SYGVNS. This CDR3 is built from 14 residues. V was cut by 0 bases and J by 6 bases, with 9 bases left in between. The CDR3, as DNA: TGTGCCAGCAGTGAATATTTGGGGGTCAATGAGCAGTTCTTC. Amino acids: CASSEYLGVNEQFF.

The chain links TRBV19 to TRBJ2-6, with 11 bases aligning to TRBD2. This CDR3 has 22 residues. Trimming removed 5 bases from V and 0 bases from J; junction bases left unmatched: 18. CDR1 and CDR2 (germline): LNHDA, SQIVND (reference sequence). The CDR3 protein is CASSPVGILPGTSGSGANVLTF. CDR3 bases: TGTGCCAGTAGTCCAGTAGGAATCCTCCCTGGGACTAGCGGCTCTGGGGCCAACGTCCTGACTTTC.

The rearrangement uses TRBV6-1 and TRBJ2-7; 9 nucleotides match TRBD1. This CDR3 contains 13 residues. The germline CDR1 and CDR2 sequences are MNHNS and SASEGT. V lost 6 bases and J lost 10; bases outside the gene matches: 10. The CDR3 region is CASSAGTGKGQYF. The DNA for the CDR3 is TGTGCCAGCAGCGCGGGGACAGGGAAAGGCCAGTACTTC.

This clonotype has ten or more counts. This chain links TRBV12-3 or TRBV12-4 with TRBJ2-4; possible D gene TRBD2, 6 bases. The CDR3 loop spans 18 amino acids. V was cut by 0 bases and J by 4 bases, with 19 bases left in between. The CDR3 region is CASSLAGGGWIQKNIQYF. CDR3 in DNA: TGTGCCAGCAGTTTAGCGGGCGGAGGGTGGATACAAAAAAACATTCAGTACTTC.

The J gene is TRBJ2-7, the V gene TRBV20-1; a possible D gene is TRBD2 (5 bases). V was clipped by 5 bases and J by 3 bases, with 14 bases between them. This CDR3 has 13 amino acids. CDR1 and CDR2 from the germline V gene are DFQATT and SNEGSKA (reference sequence). CDR3 sequence: CSAVPGVYYEQYF. The CDR3 bases are TGCAGTGCTGTCCCCGGGGTTTACTACGAGCAGTACTTC.

This clonotype was counted only a few times. The J gene is TRBJ2-3, the V gene TRBV4-3; 9 bases are shared with TRBD2. V shed 1 base and J 3 bases; nucleotides not matched to a gene: 2. The germline gives CDR1 LGHNA, CDR2 YSLEER. The CDR3 runs 15 residues. CDR3 nucleotides: TGCGCCAGCAGCCAAGGGAGCGGGAGGACAGATACGCAGTATTTT. It specifies CASSQGSGRTDTQYF.

This chain joins TRBV30 and TRBJ1-2; D unresolved. The V end was cut by 4 bases, the J end by 6 bases, with 12 bases between. Looked up from germline, CDR1 is GTSNPN and CDR2 is SVGIG (reference sequence). The CDR3 extends over 12 amino acids. DNA for the CDR3: TGTGCCTGGAAGGTTACTGGAAATGGCTACACCTTC. Translating gives CAWKVTGNGYTF. Combining the CDR3 with reference TRBV30 and TRBJ1-2 gives the whole variable domain SQTIHQWPATLVQPVGSPLSLECTVEGTSNPNLYWYRQAAGRGLQLLFYSVGIGQISSEVPQNLSASRPQDRQFILSSKKLLLSDSGFYLCAWKVTGNGYTFGSGTRLTVV.

In its sample, this clonotype was seen many times. CDR3 nucleotides: TGTGCCACCAGCAGATTGACAGGGGGAGGCTATGGTGAGCAGTTCTTC. As protein: CATSRLTGGGYGEQFF. J is TRBJ2-1 and V is TRBV15; 9 positions match TRBD1. Trimming cost V 2 bases and J 9 bases; bases outside gene matches: 11. The length of the CDR3 is 16 residues. Looked up from germline, CDR1 is LNHNV and CDR2 is YYDKDF (reference sequence).

There are a few counts of this clonotype. CDR3 amino acids: CASSQEGSKGYEQYF. CDR3 coding DNA: TGCGCCAGCAGCCAAGAAGGATCTAAGGGATACGAGCAGTACTTC. The chain has TRBV4-1 and TRBJ2-7; D is undetermined. The CDR3 extends over 15 amino acids. The germline CDR1 and CDR2 sequences are MGHRA and YSYEKL. V was cut by 0 bases and J by 4 bases, with 13 bases left in between.

The chain is built from TRBV24-1 and TRBJ2-3; the D gene could be TRBD1 or TRBD2 (5 bases each). CDR1 and CDR2 from the germline V gene are KGHDR and SFDVKD. Trimming shortened V by 2 bases and J by 6 bases, and 11 bases separated the two germline ends. This CDR3 comprises 14 residues. Written as DNA, the CDR3 is TGTGCCACCAGTGATTGGGGGTCAGGCGATACGCAGTATTTT. Amino acids: CATSDWGSGDTQYF.

This chain joins TRBV5-1 and TRBJ2-7, with a weak D call TRBD1 (5 bases). The CDR3 contains 17 residues. V was shortened by 0 bases and J by 3 bases, with 19 bases between the two germline ends. Germline CDR1 SGHRS, CDR2 YFSETQ. CDR3 protein: CASSLEQGRRLRYEQYF. For the CDR3, the DNA is TGCGCCAGCAGCTTGGAGCAGGGAAGAAGGTTACGCTACGAGCAGTACTTC. Looking up the rest from reference TRBV5-1 and TRBJ2-7 gives the full variable domain: KAGVTQTPRYLIKTRGQQVTLSCSPISGHRSVSWYQQTPGQGLQFLFEYFSETQRNKGNFPGRFSGRQFSNSRSEMNVSTLELGDSALYLCASSLEQGRRLRYEQYFGPGTRLTVT.

This chain uses TRBV5-1 with TRBJ2-2; TRBD2 might be the D (5 bases). The V end lost 4 bases, the J end lost 1 base, and 8 bases lay between the germline ends. This CDR3 is built from 14 residues. Germline CDR1 reads SGHRS; CDR2 reads YFSETQ. Here the CDR3 reads CASSQEGNTGELFF. The CDR3 DNA reads as TGCGCCAGCAGCCAAGAGGGGAACACCGGGGAGCTGTTTTTT.

There are many counts of this clonotype. This chain joins TRBV18 and TRBJ1-1; maybe TRBD1 (5 bases). Trimming took 6 bases from V and 11 from J, leaving 19 bases between them. The CDR3 runs 13 residues. Per the germline V gene, CDR1 is KGHSH and CDR2 is LQKENI. The CDR3 nucleotides are TGTGCCAGCTCCCTCGACAGTGCGATTTGGGCTTTCTTT. Translated: CASSLDSAIWAFF.

This clonotype has only a few counts. The V and J genes are TRBV7-2 and TRBJ2-1; 7 bases align to TRBD2. With V trimmed by 5 bases and J by 6 bases, 7 bases remained unmatched. Germline CDR1 SGHTA, CDR2 FQGNSA. There are 14 residues in the CDR3. The CDR3 nucleotides read TGTGCCAGCAGCATTGGGGCGGGAGTCAATGAGCAGTTCTTC. Its protein product is CASSIGAGVNEQFF.

This clonotype was seen a few times. This chain links TRBV5-1 with TRBJ1-2, with 9 bases that match TRBD1. V was pared by 2 bases and J by 4 bases, with 6 bases of the junction left unmatched. The CDR3 contains 15 residues. Germline lookup yields CDR1 SGHRS and CDR2 YFSETQ. The CDR3 DNA reads TGCGCCAGCAGCTTAACGGGACAGGGCAGCTATGGCTACACCTTC. Amino acids: CASSLTGQGSYGYTF.

This clonotype was counted only a few times. V usage is TRBV11-2 and J usage is TRBJ1-1; D is uncertain. This CDR3 is 13 amino acids long. V lost 7 bases, J lost 1 base, and 10 bases lay in between. CDR1 and CDR2 from the germline V gene are SGHAT and FQNNGV. CDR3 DNA sequence: TGTGCCAGCACCAAGGGTGGGAACACTGAAGCTTTCTTT. This gives the protein CASTKGGNTEAFF.

This clonotype was seen ten or more times. The chain carries TRBV4-3 and TRBJ2-7, with D hard to call. Between the trimmed V and J ends, which lost 1 base and 5 bases, there was a span of 15 bases. The CDR3 is 15 amino acids. Germline V lookup: CDR1 LGHNA, CDR2 YSLEER. The CDR3 DNA reads as TGCGCCAGCAGCCAAGGAAGTGGACGAAGTAACGAGCAGTACTTC. It encodes CASSQGSGRSNEQYF.

This clonotype was counted ten times or more. This chain uses TRBV5-1 with TRBJ2-7, with D tentatively TRBD1 or TRBD2 (5 bases each). The CDR3 is 14 amino acids. Germline values: CDR1 SGHRS, CDR2 YFSETQ. V lost 1 base, J lost 5 bases, and 13 bases lay in between. CDR3 region: CASSLRGDGDEQYF. DNA of the CDR3: TGCGCCAGCAGCTTGCGAGGGGACGGGGACGAGCAGTACTTC.

This clonotype was seen more than once but under ten times. This sequence joins TRBV10-3 and TRBJ1-6; D not certain. CDR3 length: 12 residues. Trimming pared 3 bases from V and 7 bases from J, leaving 4 bases between. The germline V gene has CDR1 ENHRY and CDR2 SYGVKD. This CDR3 is CAISDGNSPLHF. The CDR3 bases are TGTGCCATCAGTGACGGAAATTCACCCCTCCACTTT.

The chain carries TRBV3-1 and TRBJ2-7; 11 bases are a match to TRBD2. This CDR3 comprises 16 residues. Per germline, CDR1 LGHDT and CDR2 YNNKEL (reference sequence). With 4 bases clipped from V and 6 bases from J, the junction kept 11 bases outside the gene matches. The CDR3 spells CASSPTLAGGLGEQYF. The CDR3 DNA reads as TGTGCCAGCAGCCCCACTTTAGCGGGGGGGCTAGGCGAGCAGTACTTC.

This clonotype was observed at least ten times. The chain carries TRBV4-3 and TRBJ2-3; D is perhaps TRBD2 (6 bases). V was clipped by 4 bases and J by 1 base, with 9 bases between them. This CDR3 comprises 14 residues. CDR1 and CDR2 (germline): LGHNA, YSLEER. The CDR3 region has the DNA TGCGCCAGCAGCCGACGGAGGGGCACAGATACGCAGTATTTT. Its protein is CASSRRRGTDTQYF.

This clonotype was observed a handful of times. The chain uses TRBV10-3 and TRBJ2-7; TRBD2 is a possible D gene (6 bases). Trimming stripped 10 bases from V and 2 bases from J, with 18 bases between. The CDR3 is 14 residues long. CDR1 ENHRY and CDR2 SYGVKD come from the germline V gene. This chain's CDR3 is CASCRGTDTYEQYF. The CDR3 DNA is TGTGCCAGCTGCCGGGGGACTGACACCTACGAGCAGTACTTC.

This clonotype appeared once. The chain employs TRBV11-3 and TRBJ2-5; D gene uncertain. V lost 7 bases to trimming and J lost 0 bases, with 9 bases between them. The CDR3 has 13 amino acids. Germline CDR1 SGHNT, CDR2 YENEEA. CDR3 protein: CASTRRYQETQYF. For the CDR3, the DNA is TGTGCCAGCACCCGTAGGTACCAAGAGACCCAGTACTTC.

This chain links TRBV7-2 with TRBJ2-2; 8 bases fit TRBD1. The V gene end was trimmed by 4 bases and the J gene end by 7 bases; junction bases not matched to a gene: 5. This CDR3 is built from 14 residues. From germline, CDR1 is SGHTA and CDR2 FQGNSA. The CDR3 region is CASSSTGVIGELFF. CDR3 nucleotides: TGTGCCAGCAGCTCGACAGGGGTCATCGGGGAGCTGTTTTTT.

This chain links TRBV5-1 with TRBJ1-1; D possibly corresponds to TRBD1 (5 bases). The CDR3 runs 14 residues. Trimming took 7 bases from V and 3 from J, leaving 16 bases between them. Per the germline V gene, CDR1 is SGHRS and CDR2 is YFSETQ. In nucleotides, the CDR3 is TGCGCCAGCCGTAAGGGGCGTAATGACACTGAAGCTTTCTTT. Translated: CASRKGRNDTEAFF.

This clonotype appeared a few times. V usage is TRBV10-3 and J usage is TRBJ2-1, with D unresolved. The CDR3 runs to 13 residues. V lost 4 bases, J lost 12 bases, and 16 bases lay in between. Germline CDR1 ENHRY, CDR2 SYGVKD. The CDR3 sequence is CAISVESHLPQFF. The CDR3 DNA reads TGTGCCATCAGTGTCGAAAGTCATCTCCCGCAGTTCTTC.

At least ten counts were recorded for this clonotype. V gene TRBV5-1 combines with J gene TRBJ2-1; D gene ambiguous. With 7 bases removed from V and 1 base from J, the gap between germline ends came to 9 bases. Germline CDR1 and CDR2: SGHRS and YFSETQ. The CDR3 totals 13 residues. Written as DNA, the CDR3 is TGCGCCAGCGCGGCCGGGTCCTACAATGAGCAGTTCTTC. It codes for CASAAGSYNEQFF.

In this sample, this clonotype turned up many times. The chain combines TRBV10-3 with TRBJ2-3; 7 nucleotides agree with TRBD1. The CDR3 is 15 amino acids. J was trimmed by 0 bases and V by 5 bases; bases with no gene match: 5. Germline V gene data show CDR1 as ENHRY and CDR2 as SYGVKD. The CDR3 spells CAISPGQDSTDTQYF. CDR3 sequence (DNA): TGTGCCATCAGTCCAGGACAGGATAGCACAGATACGCAGTATTTT.

The chain links TRBV12-3 or TRBV12-4 to TRBJ1-1; no clear D. V gave up 7 bases and J gave up 5 bases, with 14 bases separating them. This CDR3 has 13 residues. The CDR3 loop is CASTPSSETEAFF. In DNA form, the CDR3 reads TGTGCCAGCACCCCGAGCTCGGAGACTGAAGCTTTCTTT.

This clonotype was recorded a few times. The V call is TRBV20-1, the J call TRBJ1-2, with D possibly being TRBD1 (5 bases). The germline V and J ends were trimmed by 6 bases and 7 bases, with 12 bases remaining between them. The germline V gene encodes CDR1 DFQATT and CDR2 SNEGSKA (reference sequence). The CDR3 sequence is 11 residues long. The CDR3 reads CSASDNSGYTF. In DNA form, the CDR3 reads TGCAGTGCATCGGACAATAGTGGCTACACCTTC.

This clonotype was found a few times. The chain recombines TRBV3-1 with TRBJ1-1; unclear D gene. The CDR3 has 12 residues. Trimming cost V 0 bases and J 3 bases, with 2 bases left between them. Germline CDR1 is LGHDT and CDR2 is YNNKEL (reference sequence). In DNA, the CDR3 is TGTGCCAGCAGCCAAGAGTACACTGAAGCTTTCTTT. Translation: CASSQEYTEAFF.

The chain has TRBV18 and TRBJ1-1; D remains unclear. V gave up 2 bases and J gave up 3 bases, with 10 bases separating them. The CDR3 has 14 residues. Germline lookup yields CDR1 KGHSH and CDR2 LQKENI. Here the CDR3 reads CASSPTVTDTEAFF. CDR3 in DNA: TGTGCCAGCTCACCAACCGTTACGGACACTGAAGCTTTCTTT.